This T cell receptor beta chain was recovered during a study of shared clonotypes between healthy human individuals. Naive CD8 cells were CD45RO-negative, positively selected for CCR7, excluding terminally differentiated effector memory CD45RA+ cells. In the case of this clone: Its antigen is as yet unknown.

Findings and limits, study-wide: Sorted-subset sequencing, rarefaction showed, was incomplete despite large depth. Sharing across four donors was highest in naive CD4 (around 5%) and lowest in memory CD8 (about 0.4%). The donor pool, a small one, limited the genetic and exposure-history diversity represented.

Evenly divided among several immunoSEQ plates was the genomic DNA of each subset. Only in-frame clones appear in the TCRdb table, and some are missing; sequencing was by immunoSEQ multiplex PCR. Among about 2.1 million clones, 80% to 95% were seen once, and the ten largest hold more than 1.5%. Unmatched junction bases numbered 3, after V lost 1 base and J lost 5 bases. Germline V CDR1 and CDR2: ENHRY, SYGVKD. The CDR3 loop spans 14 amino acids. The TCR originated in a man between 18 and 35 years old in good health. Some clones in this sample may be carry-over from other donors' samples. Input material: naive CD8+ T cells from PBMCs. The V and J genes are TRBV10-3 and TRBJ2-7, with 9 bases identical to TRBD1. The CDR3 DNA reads TGTGCCATCAGTGAGTGGACAGGGGCTAACGAGCAGTACTTC. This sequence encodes CAISEWTGANEQYF.